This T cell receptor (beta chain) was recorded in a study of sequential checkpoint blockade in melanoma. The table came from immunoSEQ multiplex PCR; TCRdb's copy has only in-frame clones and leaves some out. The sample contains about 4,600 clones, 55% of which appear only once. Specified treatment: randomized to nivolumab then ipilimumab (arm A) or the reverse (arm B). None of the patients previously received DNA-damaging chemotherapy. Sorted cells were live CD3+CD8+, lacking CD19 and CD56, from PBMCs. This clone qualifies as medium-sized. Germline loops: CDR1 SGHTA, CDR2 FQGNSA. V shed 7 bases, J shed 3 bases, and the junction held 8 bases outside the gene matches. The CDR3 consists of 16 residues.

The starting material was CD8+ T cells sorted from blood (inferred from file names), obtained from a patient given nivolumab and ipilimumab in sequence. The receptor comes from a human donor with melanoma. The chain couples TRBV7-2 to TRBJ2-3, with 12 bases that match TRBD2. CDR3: CASTSLLAGGTDTQYF. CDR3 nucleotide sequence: TGTGCCAGCACCTCCCTTCTAGCGGGGGGGACAGATACGCAGTATTTT.